The 6 T cell receptor beta chains reported below all come from one sample, sequenced in a study of control samples from healthy donors and cancer patients. Sequencing was performed with immunoSEQ multiplex PCR; in TCRdb, only in-frame clones are kept and a portion is missing. The repertoire holds some 120,000 clones, with 92% as singletons. Sequencing was carried out using PBMCs. The receptors derive from a man of 80 years or more with head and neck cancer.

The chain joins TRBV5-4 to TRBJ2-1; 9 bases align to TRBD2. The CDR3 has 15 residues. Trimming took 3 bases from V and 4 from J; bases not matched to a gene: 5. Germline V gene lookup returns CDR1 SGHNT and CDR2 YYREEE (reference sequence). CDR3 bases: TGTGCCAGCAGCTCCGGCGGGGGGGCTTACAATGAGCAGTTCTTC. Translation gives CASSSGGGAYNEQFF.

The J gene is TRBJ2-5, the V gene TRBV6-2 or TRBV6-3, with TRBD2 matching 9 bases. The V and J ends lost 4 bases and 4 bases, in that order; junction bases with no gene match: 13. Germline V lookup: CDR1 MNHEY, CDR2 SVGEGT. CDR3 length: 17 amino acids. DNA of the CDR3: TGTGCCAGCAGTTGGGAGTTTAGCGGGAGCGGGGGAGAGACCCAGTACTTC. It specifies CASSWEFSGSGGETQYF.

The rearrangement joins TRBV11-2 to TRBJ1-1; TRBD1 might be the D (5 bases). CDR1 is SGHAT, CDR2 FQNNGV, per germline. This CDR3 is built from 14 residues. Trimming cost V 1 base and J 5 bases, with 11 bases left between them. The CDR3 region has the DNA TGTGCCAGCAGCTTAGTCCAGGGTGGAACTGAAGCTTTCTTT. It yields the protein CASSLVQGGTEAFF.

CDR3 DNA sequence: TGTGCCAGCAGCTTGGGTTCTAGCAGCCCCTACGAGCAGTACTTC. It specifies CASSLGSSSPYEQYF. The chain joins TRBV5-6 to TRBJ2-7, with a possible D match to TRBD2 (5 bases). The CDR3 is 15 amino acids. V shed 0 bases and J shed 2 bases, with 12 bases lying between them. CDR1 is SGHDT, CDR2 YYEEEE, per germline. The full variable domain, rest sourced from reference TRBV5-6 and TRBJ2-7, is DAGVTQSPTHLIKTRGQQVTLRCSPKSGHDTVSWYQQALGQGPQFIFQYYEEEERQRGNFPDRFSGHQFPNYSSELNVNALLLGDSALYLCASSLGSSSPYEQYFGPGTRLTVT.

The V call is TRBV5-1, the J call TRBJ2-2; no firm D call. Germline V lookup: CDR1 SGHRS, CDR2 YFSETQ. The V end lost 0 bases, the J end lost 6 bases, and 12 bases lay between the germline ends. CDR3 size: 15 residues. CDR3: CASSLEAGLAGELFF. CDR3 nucleotide sequence: TGCGCCAGCAGCTTGGAAGCAGGTTTGGCCGGGGAGCTGTTTTTT. The entire variable domain, with the rest obtained from reference TRBV5-1 and TRBJ2-2, is as follows: KAGVTQTPRYLIKTRGQQVTLSCSPISGHRSVSWYQQTPGQGLQFLFEYFSETQRNKGNFPGRFSGRQFSNSRSEMNVSTLELGDSALYLCASSLEAGLAGELFFGEGSRLTVL.

V and J are TRBV27 and TRBJ1-6; TRBD1 aligns across 11 bases. The germline CDR1 and CDR2 sequences are MNHEY and SMNVEV (reference sequence). The trim removed 4 bases at V and 0 bases at J, leaving 5 bases unmatched. The CDR3 consists of 18 residues. The CDR3 loop reads CASSSRDRGSSYNSPLHF. The CDR3 DNA follows: TGTGCCAGCAGTTCCCGGGACAGGGGGAGCTCCTATAATTCACCCCTCCACTTT.